This T cell receptor (beta chain) is drawn from a study of T cell responses to AZD1222 COVID-19 vaccine. With V trimmed by 6 bases and J by 4 bases, 15 bases remained unmatched. The length of the CDR3 is 16 residues. In germline, CDR1 is KGHSH, CDR2 LQKENI. The assay was immunoSEQ multiplex PCR, and TCRdb's table has in-frame clones only and misses some. The sample carries about 150,000 clones, roughly 85% recorded once. Notes on the study in general: The donors showed a predominance of white British ancestry and of females, with possible underestimation of clonal diversity. Only after the peak T cell response were repertoires sampled.

This clone occurred a few times. Antigen unknown. V and J are TRBV18 and TRBJ2-7, with TRBD1 identical over 7 bases. The TCR was taken from an adult who received the MenACWY meningococcal vaccine as a control. This material consisted of peripheral blood, taken 28 days after the second dose of the MenACWY control vaccine. The CDR3 reads CASSRIPGQRQYEQYF. The CDR3 coding sequence is TGTGCCAGCTCGCGTATTCCGGGACAGCGCCAATACGAGCAGTACTTC.